The rows below give T cell receptor beta chains drawn from one sample of a study of T cell responses to AZD1222 COVID-19 vaccine. The table came from immunoSEQ multiplex PCR; TCRdb's copy has only in-frame clones and leaves some out. The data show over 100,000 clones, around 90% seen once. The specimen comprised peripheral blood, sampled on day 0 of AZD1222 vaccination. The receptors were gathered from an adult in good health. Both conserved end residues are part of each CDR3. D genes are given only for firm matches. Clone size appears in some rows only: once, few, many, or a class for an expanded clone.

clone_size	v_call	d_call	j_call	cdr3_aa
NA	TRBV9	NA	TRBJ1-4	CASSVGGPGQGKLFF
NA	TRBV6-5	NA	TRBJ2-1	CASSYRDKRDEQFF
NA	TRBV7-9	NA	TRBJ1-2	CASSLGGEAYGYTF
NA	TRBV7-3	TRBD2	TRBJ2-3	CASSPELAGADTQYF
NA	TRBV6-5	NA	TRBJ1-2	CASSYGGVTGYTF
NA	TRBV2	NA	TRBJ1-5	CASSRETNQPQHF
NA	TRBV2	TRBD1	TRBJ1-2	CASDLGQGDGYTF
NA	TRBV25-1	NA	TRBJ2-5	CASSQSRAQETQYF
NA	TRBV6-5	NA	TRBJ1-2	CATGTSYGYTF
few	TRBV7-8	NA	TRBJ1-4	CASSPRGATNEKLFF
once	TRBV5-1	TRBD1	TRBJ1-5	CASSRTGGNQPQHF
NA	TRBV11-2	TRBD2	TRBJ2-7	CASSLAGSLEQYF